This T cell receptor (beta chain) was captured in a study of shared clonotypes between healthy human individuals. Study-wide context: Researchers drew samples from a couple of women and three men aged 18 to 49. Each donor contributed plates that comprised three CD4 naive, three CD4 memory, two CD8 naive and one CD8 memory.

From germline, CDR1 is SGHVS and CDR2 FQNEAQ. V lost 10 bases and J lost 0, with 31 bases in between. The CDR3 length is 20 residues. Researchers divided each subset's genomic DNA evenly across several immunoSEQ plates. Generated by immunoSEQ multiplex PCR, the TCRdb table keeps only in-frame clones and is missing some. The table shows about 2,200,000 clones, with approximately 94% occurring only once. Findings and limits, study-wide: Clonotype sharing across donors was expected to vary with sequencing depth.

CD45RO negativity and positive selection for CCR7 defined naive CD8 cells, a population that excluded terminally differentiated effector memory CD45RA+ cells. Of note for this clone: Its target is not known.

This chain connects TRBV7-8 to TRBJ2-1; D may be TRBD1 or TRBD2 (6 bases each). Sequencing was done on a sample of naive CD8+ T cells from PBMCs. The receptor comes from a man aged 18 to 29 in good health. Some clones in this sample may be carry-over from other donors' samples. The CDR3 protein is CATSLWGASLLTSSYNEQFF. DNA of the CDR3: TGTGCCACCTCGTTGTGGGGGGCATCCTTGCTTACGAGCTCCTACAATGAGCAGTTCTTC.